Presented here are 14 T cell receptor beta chains from one specimen sequenced in a study of blood T cell repertoires in COVID-19. Some clones are missing from TCRdb's copy, which holds only in-frame ones; the method was immunoSEQ multiplex PCR. The table has around 42,000 clones, over 75% seen once. The sample consisted of peripheral blood. All receptors come from an elderly man with active or convalescent COVID-19.

The chain uses TRBV30 and TRBJ2-3; perhaps TRBD2 as D (6 bases). Germline V lookup: CDR1 GTSNPN, CDR2 SVGIG (reference sequence). Trimming took 0 bases from V and 11 from J, leaving 15 bases between them. The CDR3 has 13 residues. The CDR3 nucleotides are TGTGCCTGGAGTGTTACAATGGGGGGAGGGCAGTATTTT. Translated, it gives CAWSVTMGGGQYF.

The sample holds a few counts of this clone. This sequence joins TRBV5-1 and TRBJ1-5; TRBD1 might be the D (5 bases). The CDR3 consists of 16 residues. CDR1 SGHRS and CDR2 YFSETQ come from the germline V gene. With 0 bases removed from V and 4 bases from J, the gap between germline ends came to 14 bases. CDR3 in DNA: TGCGCCAGCAGCTTGGCCGTTTTAGGGGCTAATCAGCCCCAGCATTTT. Its protein product is CASSLAVLGANQPQHF.

The chain carries TRBV11-2 and TRBJ1-2; 8 bases map to TRBD1. The CDR3 length is 14 residues. The germline V gene encodes CDR1 SGHAT and CDR2 FQNNGV. V was pared by 5 bases and J by 6 bases, with 8 bases of the junction left unmatched. In DNA, the CDR3 is TGTGCCAGCAGCCCCACAGACAGGGGAGATGGCTACACCTTC. As protein: CASSPTDRGDGYTF.

The gene calls are TRBV7-9 and TRBJ1-2, with 7 bases lining up with TRBD1. CDR1 SEHNR and CDR2 FQNEAQ come from the germline V gene (reference sequence). The CDR3 is 14 amino acids. V shed 10 bases, J shed 0 bases, and the junction held 8 bases outside the gene matches. The DNA of the CDR3 is TGTGCCATCGGGACAGCAATTTCTAACTATGGCTACACCTTC. This gives the protein CAIGTAISNYGYTF.

V and J are TRBV15 and TRBJ1-4; TRBD1 matches 7 bases. The CDR3 runs 17 residues. Germline V lookup: CDR1 LNHNV, CDR2 YYDKDF (reference sequence). Trimming removed 11 bases from V and 4 bases from J; junction bases left unmatched: 19. The CDR3 sequence is CAPRGAVLTGDNEKLFF. For the CDR3, the DNA is TGTGCCCCTAGAGGGGCCGTTCTAACAGGGGATAATGAAAAACTGTTTTTT.

The chain joins TRBV30 to TRBJ2-7; D is unresolved. The CDR3 has 13 residues. V lost 5 bases, J lost 4 bases, and 15 bases lay in between. The germline V gene encodes CDR1 GTSNPN and CDR2 SVGIG (reference sequence). The CDR3 spells CAWGPWARYEQYF. The CDR3, as DNA: TGTGCCTGGGGACCGTGGGCAAGGTACGAGCAGTACTTC.

This clone was seen a few times. This sequence joins TRBV7-3 and TRBJ2-2, with 8 bases lining up with TRBD1. There are 15 residues in the CDR3. Germline V CDR1 and CDR2: SGHTA, FQGTGA. The V segment lost 2 bases and the J segment 5 bases; nucleotides outside the gene matches: 4. The CDR3 sequence: CASSLVGTGTGELFF. The CDR3 DNA is TGTGCCAGCAGCTTAGTTGGGACAGGTACCGGGGAGCTGTTTTTT. Complete variable domain (other parts from reference TRBV7-3 and TRBJ2-2): GAGVSQTPSNKVTEKGKYVELRCDPISGHTALYWYRQSLGQGPEFLIYFQGTGAADDSGLPNDRFFAVRPEGSVSTLKIQRTERGDSAVYLCASSLVGTGTGELFFGEGSRLTVL.

This chain connects TRBV25-1 to TRBJ2-7; D possibly corresponds to TRBD1 (6 bases). The length of the CDR3 is 14 residues. Germline V CDR1 and CDR2: MGHDK, SYGVNS. With 4 bases removed from V and 4 bases from J, the gap between germline ends came to 14 bases. The CDR3 spells CASSAPGVLYEQYF. The CDR3 DNA follows: TGTGCCAGCAGTGCGCCAGGGGTTCTGTACGAGCAGTACTTC.

The rearrangement links TRBV30 to TRBJ2-3; 10 bases are a match to TRBD2. V shed 3 bases and J 2 bases; nucleotides not matched to a gene: 8. The CDR3 extends over 16 amino acids. The germline V gene encodes CDR1 GTSNPN and CDR2 SVGIG (reference sequence). CDR3 region: CAWRLSSGGFTDTQYF. The CDR3 region has the DNA TGTGCCTGGAGATTGAGTAGCGGGGGGTTCACAGATACGCAGTATTTT.

The CDR3 is CASSLPGTETQYF. CDR3 coding DNA: TGTGCCAGCAGTTTACCCGGTACCGAGACCCAGTACTTC. The gene calls are TRBV6-5 and TRBJ2-5; no clear D gene. Germline V lookup: CDR1 MNHEY, CDR2 SVGAGI. The CDR3 has 13 amino acids. V dropped 4 bases and J dropped 5 bases, with 11 bases sitting between them.

The V call is TRBV13, the J call TRBJ2-7; D is perhaps TRBD2 (5 bases). The germline V and J ends were trimmed by 3 bases and 1 base, with 10 bases remaining between them. CDR1 and CDR2 (germline): PRHDT, FYEKMQ (reference sequence). The CDR3 totals 14 residues. The CDR3 DNA sequence: TGTGCCAGCAGCTTCCCCGGGGAATCCTACGAGCAGTACTTC. It codes for CASSFPGESYEQYF.

The rearrangement joins TRBV5-1 to TRBJ2-5; D is perhaps TRBD1 (6 bases). The CDR3 extends over 14 amino acids. Germline assignment: CDR1 SGHRS and CDR2 YFSETQ. V was pared by 3 bases and J by 3 bases, with 12 bases between. The DNA of the CDR3 is TGCGCCAGCAGCTCAGGGGAAGTAGAAGAGACCCAGTACTTC. Amino acid sequence: CASSSGEVEETQYF.

The rearrangement links TRBV6-5 to TRBJ1-5; TRBD1 aligns across 7 bases. V trimming: 4 bases; J trimming: 6 bases; junction bases outside the gene matches: 9. Germline CDR1 reads MNHEY; CDR2 reads SVGAGI. The CDR3 covers 15 residues. CDR3 sequence: CASSSTGFLGQPQHF. CDR3 bases: TGTGCCAGCAGTTCGACAGGGTTTTTGGGTCAGCCCCAGCATTTT.

In nucleotides, the CDR3 is TGCGCCAGCAGCTTGGCGGGGACAGGGGGAAATAATTCACCCCTCCACTTT. Translation: CASSLAGTGGNNSPLHF. The chain joins TRBV5-1 to TRBJ1-6; 11 bases are a match to TRBD1. The CDR3 extends over 17 amino acids. Germline values: CDR1 SGHRS, CDR2 YFSETQ. After removal of 0 bases from V and 5 bases from J, the junction contained 4 bases not matched to a gene.